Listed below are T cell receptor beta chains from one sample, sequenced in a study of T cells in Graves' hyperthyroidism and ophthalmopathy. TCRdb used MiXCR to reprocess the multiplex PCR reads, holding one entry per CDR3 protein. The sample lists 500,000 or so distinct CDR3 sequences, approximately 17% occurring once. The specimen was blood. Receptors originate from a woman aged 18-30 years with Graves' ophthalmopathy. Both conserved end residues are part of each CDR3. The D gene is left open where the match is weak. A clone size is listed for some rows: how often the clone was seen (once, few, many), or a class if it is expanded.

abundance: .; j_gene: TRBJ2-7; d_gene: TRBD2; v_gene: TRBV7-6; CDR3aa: CASSLTTSGNSYEQYF; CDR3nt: TGTGCCAGCAGCTTAACCACTAGCGGGAATTCCTACGAGCAGTACTTC
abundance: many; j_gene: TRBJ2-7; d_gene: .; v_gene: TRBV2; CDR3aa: CASHPDSYEQYF; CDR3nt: TGTGCCAGCCACCCAGACAGTTACGAGCAGTACTTC
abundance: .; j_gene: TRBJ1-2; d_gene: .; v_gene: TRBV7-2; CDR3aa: CASSLVGYNAYGYTF; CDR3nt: TGTGCCAGCAGCTTAGTCGGGTATAACGCTTATGGCTACACCTTC
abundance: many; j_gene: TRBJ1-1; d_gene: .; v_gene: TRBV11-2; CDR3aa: CASSLSGRLNTEAFF; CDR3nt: TGTGCCAGCAGCTTATCAGGCAGACTGAACACTGAAGCTTTCTTT
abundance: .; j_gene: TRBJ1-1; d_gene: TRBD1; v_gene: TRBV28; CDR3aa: CASSLYLQWQGALNTEAFF; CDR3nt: TGTGCCAGCAGTTTATATCTTCAGTGGCAGGGGGCTTTGAACACTGAAGCTTTCTTT
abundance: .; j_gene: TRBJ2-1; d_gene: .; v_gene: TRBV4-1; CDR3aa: CASSPSLGRDEQFF; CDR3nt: TGCGCCAGCAGCCCCTCCCTCGGCAGGGATGAGCAGTTCTTC
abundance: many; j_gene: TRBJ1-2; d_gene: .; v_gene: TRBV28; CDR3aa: CASSSSGGADGYTF; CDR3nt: TGTGCCAGCAGTTCATCCGGGGGCGCCGATGGCTACACCTTC
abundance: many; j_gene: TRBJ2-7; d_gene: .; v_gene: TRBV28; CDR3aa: CASSLAGTAGEQYF; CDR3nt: TGTGCCAGCAGTTTGGCAGGCACCGCAGGGGAGCAGTACTTC
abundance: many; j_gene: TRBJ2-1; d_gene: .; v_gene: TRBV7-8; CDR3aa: CASSSESPGDEQFF; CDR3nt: TGTGCCAGCAGCTCCGAGTCCCCAGGAGATGAGCAGTTCTTC
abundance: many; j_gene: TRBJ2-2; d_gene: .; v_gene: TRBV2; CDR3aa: CASKEVRATGELFF; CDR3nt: TGTGCCAGCAAGGAGGTTAGGGCAACCGGGGAGCTGTTTTTT
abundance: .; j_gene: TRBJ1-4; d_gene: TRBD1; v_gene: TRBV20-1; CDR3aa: CSARAGGGGEKLFF; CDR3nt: TGCAGTGCTAGGGCAGGGGGCGGTGGGGAAAAACTGTTTTTT
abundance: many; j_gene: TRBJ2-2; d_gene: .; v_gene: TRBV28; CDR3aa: CASREDPGTSNTGELFF; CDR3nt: TGTGCCAGCAGGGAAGACCCGGGTACTTCGAACACCGGGGAGCTGTTTTTT
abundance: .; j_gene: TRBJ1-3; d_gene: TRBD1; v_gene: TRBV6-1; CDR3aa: CASSGDRGCRNTIYF; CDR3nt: TGTGCCAGCAGTGGAGACAGGGGGTGCAGAAACACCATATATTTT
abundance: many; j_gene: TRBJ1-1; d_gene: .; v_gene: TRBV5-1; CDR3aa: CASSLVGHPNTEAFF; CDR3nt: TGCGCCAGCAGCTTGGTAGGACACCCGAACACTGAAGCTTTCTTT
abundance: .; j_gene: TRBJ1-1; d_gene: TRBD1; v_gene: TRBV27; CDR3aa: CASSRGTGRDTEAFF; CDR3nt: TGTGCCAGCAGCCGCGGGACAGGGAGGGACACTGAAGCTTTCTTT
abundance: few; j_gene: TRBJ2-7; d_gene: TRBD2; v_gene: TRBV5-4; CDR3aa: CASSLDPREVSEQYF; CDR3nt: TGTGCCAGCAGCTTGGATCCGCGGGAGGTATCCGAGCAGTACTTC
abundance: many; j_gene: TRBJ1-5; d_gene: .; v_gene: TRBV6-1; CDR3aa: CASSESSDQPQHF; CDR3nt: TGTGCCAGCAGTGAATCGTCAGATCAGCCCCAGCATTTT
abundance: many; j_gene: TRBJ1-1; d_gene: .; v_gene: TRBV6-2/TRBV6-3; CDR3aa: CASSYFRGRTEAFF; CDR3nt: TGTGCCAGCAGTTATTTCCGGGGTCGGACTGAAGCTTTCTTT
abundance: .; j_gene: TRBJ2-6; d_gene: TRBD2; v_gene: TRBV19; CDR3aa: CASSILFSGPAGANVLTF; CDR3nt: TGTGCCAGTAGTATCCTGTTTAGCGGGCCTGCTGGGGCCAACGTCCTGACTTTC
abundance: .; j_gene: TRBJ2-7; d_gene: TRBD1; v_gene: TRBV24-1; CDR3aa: CATSETGTGGIYEQYF; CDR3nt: TGTGCCACCAGTGAGACCGGGACAGGGGGGATCTACGAGCAGTACTTC
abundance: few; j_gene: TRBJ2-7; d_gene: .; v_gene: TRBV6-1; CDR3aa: CASSPAQGTYEQYF; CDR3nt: TGTGCCAGCAGCCCGGCTCAGGGGACATACGAGCAGTACTTC
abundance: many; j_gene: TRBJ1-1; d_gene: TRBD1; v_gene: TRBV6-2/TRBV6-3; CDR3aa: CASTRGGGSAFF; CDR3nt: TGTGCCAGCACCCGAGGAGGGGGCTCGGCTTTCTTT
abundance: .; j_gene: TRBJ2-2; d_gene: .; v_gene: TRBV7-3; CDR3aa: CASSLGINTGELFF; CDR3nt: TGTGCCAGCAGCTTAGGGATAAACACCGGGGAGCTGTTTTTT
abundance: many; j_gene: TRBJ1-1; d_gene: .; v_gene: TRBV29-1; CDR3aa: CSVEVGEAFF; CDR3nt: TGCAGCGTTGAAGTGGGTGAAGCTTTCTTT
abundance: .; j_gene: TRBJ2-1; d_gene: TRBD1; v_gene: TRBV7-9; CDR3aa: CASSTTPGQFPNEQFF; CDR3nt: TGTGCCAGCAGCACCACTCCGGGACAGTTTCCCAATGAGCAGTTCTTC